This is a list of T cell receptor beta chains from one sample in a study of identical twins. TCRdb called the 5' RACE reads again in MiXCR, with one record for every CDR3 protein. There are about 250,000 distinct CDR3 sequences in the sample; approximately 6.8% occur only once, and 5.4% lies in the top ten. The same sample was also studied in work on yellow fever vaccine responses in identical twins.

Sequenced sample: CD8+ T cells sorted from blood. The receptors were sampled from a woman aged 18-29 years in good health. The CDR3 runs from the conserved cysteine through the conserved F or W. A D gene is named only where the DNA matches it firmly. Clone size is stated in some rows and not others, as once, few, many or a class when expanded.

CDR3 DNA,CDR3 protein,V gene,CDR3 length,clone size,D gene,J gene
TGTGCCAGCAGAAACAACAGGGATCAGCCCCAGCATTTT,CASRNNRDQPQHF,TRBV6-1,13,many,-,TRBJ1-5
TGTGCCAGCAGCCCGGGCGCAGGGGACACTGAAGCTTTCTTT,CASSPGAGDTEAFF,TRBV3-1,14,many,-,TRBJ1-1
TGTGCCACCAGTGATTCGACAGGGTACTCTGGGGCCAACGTCCTGACTTTC,CATSDSTGYSGANVLTF,TRBV24-1,17,many,TRBD1,TRBJ2-6
TGTGCCAGCTCACGCGAAGGGACGCTGAGCTCCTACAATGAGCAGTTCTTC,CASSREGTLSSYNEQFF,TRBV18,17,few,-,TRBJ2-1
TGTGCCAGCAGCCCCCTCCTCCACTTCCAAGAGACCCAGTACTTC,CASSPLLHFQETQYF,TRBV7-8,15,-,-,TRBJ2-5
TGTGCCAGCAGCCACACCCCTAGCGGGAGCCACGAGCAGTACTTC,CASSHTPSGSHEQYF,TRBV14,15,-,TRBD2,TRBJ2-7
TGCAGTGCTAGAGATTTTTTGACTAGCGGGGACAATGAGCAGTTCTTC,CSARDFLTSGDNEQFF,TRBV20-1,16,many,TRBD2,TRBJ2-1
TGTGCCAGCAGTGAAAATTGGGAGCGCTCCTACGAGCAGTACTTC,CASSENWERSYEQYF,TRBV2,15,many,-,TRBJ2-7
TGTGCCACCAGGGACAGGGACCGTCAGCCCCAGCATTTT,CATRDRDRQPQHF,TRBV15,13,-,TRBD1,TRBJ1-5
TGTGCCAGCAGCCAAGAGAATCCGGGGAATTACAATGAGCAGTTCTTC,CASSQENPGNYNEQFF,TRBV3-1,16,-,-,TRBJ2-1
TGTGCCAGCACGTGGGGGGGCTGGTCCTACAATGAGCAGTTCTTC,CASTWGGWSYNEQFF,TRBV6-1,15,-,-,TRBJ2-1
TGTGCCAGCAGTCACGCCTTAGGGGCCTATGGCTACACCTTC,CASSHALGAYGYTF,TRBV12-3/TRBV12-4,14,many,-,TRBJ1-2
TGTGCCAGCAGCCAAGGGACAGCGAGCTCCTATAATTCACCCCTCCACTTT,CASSQGTASSYNSPLHF,TRBV4-2,17,many,-,TRBJ1-6
TGCAGCGTTGTAGGGGGATCGAATGGCTACACCTTC,CSVVGGSNGYTF,TRBV29-1,12,many,-,TRBJ1-2
TGTGCCAGCAGCCCCCGGGCCAGTGGATTCAACACCGGGGAGCTGTTTTTT,CASSPRASGFNTGELFF,TRBV3-1,17,-,-,TRBJ2-2
TGCGCCAGCAGCTTTGGACAGGGGGTTTACAATGAGCAGTTCTTC,CASSFGQGVYNEQFF,TRBV5-1,15,many,TRBD1,TRBJ2-1
TGTGCCAGCAGCCTGTACAGGGCCCCTCAAGAGACCCAGTACTTC,CASSLYRAPQETQYF,TRBV12-3/TRBV12-4,15,many,-,TRBJ2-5
TGTGCCAGCAGTCGGACTAGCGGGGGCACAGATACGCAGTATTTT,CASSRTSGGTDTQYF,TRBV27,15,many,TRBD2,TRBJ2-3
TGTGCCAGCAGCTTGAAAATTACTAGCGGGGGAGCCTACAATGAGCAGTTCTTC,CASSLKITSGGAYNEQFF,TRBV9,18,-,TRBD2,TRBJ2-1
TGTGCCAGCAGTTCCTCCGGGACAGCCACAGATACGCAGTATTTT,CASSSSGTATDTQYF,TRBV7-3,15,-,TRBD1,TRBJ2-3
TGTGCCACCAGTGATTTGCCTAGCGGAAACTACAATGAGCAGTTCTTC,CATSDLPSGNYNEQFF,TRBV24-1,16,-,TRBD2,TRBJ2-1
TGCAGTGCTAGAGATTCCTTCCAGGGAGGCAATCAGCCCCAGCATTTT,CSARDSFQGGNQPQHF,TRBV20-1,16,many,-,TRBJ1-5
TGTGCCAGCAGCACGTCCGAAGGGATCAATCAGCCCCAGCATTTT,CASSTSEGINQPQHF,TRBV11-3,15,-,-,TRBJ1-5
TGCAGCGTTGAAATGAGGACCCCGGGGGAGCTGTTTTTT,CSVEMRTPGELFF,TRBV29-1,13,many,-,TRBJ2-2
TGTGCCAGCAGCGGGACAGGCCCGAACACTGAAGCTTTCTTT,CASSGTGPNTEAFF,TRBV5-6,14,few,TRBD1,TRBJ1-1
TGCAGTGCTTCAGAGATGGGGACCTCCTACAATGAGCAGTTCTTC,CSASEMGTSYNEQFF,TRBV20-1,15,few,-,TRBJ2-1
TGCAGTGCTAGACCACAGGGAAACTATGGCTACACCTTC,CSARPQGNYGYTF,TRBV20-1,13,many,-,TRBJ1-2
TGCGCCAGCGGGTATGGGGTAAATGAGCAGTTCTTC,CASGYGVNEQFF,TRBV5-1,12,-,-,TRBJ2-1
TGTGCCAGCAGTTTACCAGGGTCCTACAATGAGCAGTTCTTC,CASSLPGSYNEQFF,TRBV28,14,many,-,TRBJ2-1
TGTGCCAGCAGTTTAGGCCCCCACAATGAGCAGTTCTTC,CASSLGPHNEQFF,TRBV12-3/TRBV12-4,13,few,-,TRBJ2-1
TGTGCCAGCAGCCAAGCCACCAGCACCGGGGAGCTGTTTTTT,CASSQATSTGELFF,TRBV14,14,-,-,TRBJ2-2
TGCAGCGTTGAAGAATTTGACAGGGGGCGGTTTAACTATGGCTACACCTTC,CSVEEFDRGRFNYGYTF,TRBV29-1,17,many,TRBD1,TRBJ1-2
TGTGCCAGCAGCCGCGTTGCTATCACCTACAATGAGCAGTTCTTC,CASSRVAITYNEQFF,TRBV12-3/TRBV12-4,15,few,-,TRBJ2-1
TGCGCCAGCAGATTGCCTAGCGGTTACGAGCAGTACTTC,CASRLPSGYEQYF,TRBV5-1,13,-,TRBD2,TRBJ2-7
TGCAGTGCCACGCTAGCTAGCTCCTACAATGAGCAGTTCTTC,CSATLASSYNEQFF,TRBV20-1,14,many,-,TRBJ2-1
TGTGCCAGCAGCCGACTAGCGGGTAACCTCAATGAGCAGTTCTTC,CASSRLAGNLNEQFF,TRBV12-3/TRBV12-4,15,many,TRBD2,TRBJ2-1
TGTGCCAGCAGCCAGTATACAGGGAACTACGAGCAGTACTTC,CASSQYTGNYEQYF,TRBV4-2,14,few,-,TRBJ2-7
TGTGCCAGCAGATCACCTAGCGGGACTGCCTCCTACGAGCAGTACTTC,CASRSPSGTASYEQYF,TRBV7-8,16,few,TRBD2,TRBJ2-7